The entry below describes one T cell receptor beta chain. Its antigen remains unidentified. The data belong to a study of shared clonotypes between healthy human individuals. Study outcomes and limitations: Compared with memory subsets, naive subsets generally had larger estimated richness.

CDR1 and CDR2 (germline): MGHRA, YSYEKL. With 2 bases clipped from V and 5 bases from J, the junction kept 4 bases outside the gene matches. This CDR3 has 15 residues. Method: immunoSEQ multiplex PCR; TCRdb's copy keeps in-frame clones and lacks some. The sample has about 2.5 million clones; 85% to 95% are singletons. J is TRBJ2-1 and V is TRBV4-1; 9 bases agree with TRBD1. This sequence was found in a young man in good health. Some clones in this sample may be carry-over from other donors' samples. The sequenced sample consisted of naive CD4+ T cells from PBMCs. The sample's subset: CD45RA+ positively selected. CDR3: CASSQPGQGHNEQFF. The CDR3 DNA reads as TGCGCCAGCAGCCAACCGGGACAGGGCCACAATGAGCAGTTCTTC.